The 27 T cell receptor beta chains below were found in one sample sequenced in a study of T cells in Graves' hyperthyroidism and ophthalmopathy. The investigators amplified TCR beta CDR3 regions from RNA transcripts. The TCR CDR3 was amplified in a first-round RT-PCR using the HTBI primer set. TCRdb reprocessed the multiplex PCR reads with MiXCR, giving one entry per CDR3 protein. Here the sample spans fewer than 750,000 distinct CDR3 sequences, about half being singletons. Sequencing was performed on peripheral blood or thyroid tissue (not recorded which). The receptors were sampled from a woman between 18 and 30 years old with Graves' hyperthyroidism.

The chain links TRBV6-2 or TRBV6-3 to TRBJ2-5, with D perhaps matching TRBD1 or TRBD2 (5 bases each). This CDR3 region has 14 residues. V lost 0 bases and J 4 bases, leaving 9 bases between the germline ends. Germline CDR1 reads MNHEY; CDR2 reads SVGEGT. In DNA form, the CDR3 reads TGTGCCAGCAGTTACTCGGGGGTCCCAGAGACCCAGTACTTC. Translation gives CASSYSGVPETQYF.

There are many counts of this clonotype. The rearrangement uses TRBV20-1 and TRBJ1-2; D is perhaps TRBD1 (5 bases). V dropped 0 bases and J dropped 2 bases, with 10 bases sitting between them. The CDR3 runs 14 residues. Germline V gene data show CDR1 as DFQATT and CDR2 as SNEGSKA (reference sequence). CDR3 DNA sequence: TGCAGTGCTAGAGAGGAGGGGAAGAACTATGGCTACACCTTC. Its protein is CSAREEGKNYGYTF.

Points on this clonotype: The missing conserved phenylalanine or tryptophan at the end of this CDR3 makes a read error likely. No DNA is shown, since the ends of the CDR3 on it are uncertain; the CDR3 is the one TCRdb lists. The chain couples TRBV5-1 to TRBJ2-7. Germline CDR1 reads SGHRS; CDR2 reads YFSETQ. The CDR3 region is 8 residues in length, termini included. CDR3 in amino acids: CASSLEPL.

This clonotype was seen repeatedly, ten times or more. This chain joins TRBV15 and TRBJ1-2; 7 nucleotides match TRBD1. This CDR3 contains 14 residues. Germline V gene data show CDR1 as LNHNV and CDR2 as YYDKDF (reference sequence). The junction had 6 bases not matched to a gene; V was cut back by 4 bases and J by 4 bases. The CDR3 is CATSTGDRTYGYTF. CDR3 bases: TGTGCCACCAGCACTGGGGACAGAACCTATGGCTACACCTTC.

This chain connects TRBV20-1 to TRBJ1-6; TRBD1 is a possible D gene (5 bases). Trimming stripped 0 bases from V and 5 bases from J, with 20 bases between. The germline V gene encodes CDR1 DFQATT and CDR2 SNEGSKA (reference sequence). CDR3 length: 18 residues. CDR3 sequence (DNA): TGCAGTGCTAGAGAGCGGCAGACCTTAAAGGGGAATAATTCACCCCTCCACTTT. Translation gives CSARERQTLKGNNSPLHF.

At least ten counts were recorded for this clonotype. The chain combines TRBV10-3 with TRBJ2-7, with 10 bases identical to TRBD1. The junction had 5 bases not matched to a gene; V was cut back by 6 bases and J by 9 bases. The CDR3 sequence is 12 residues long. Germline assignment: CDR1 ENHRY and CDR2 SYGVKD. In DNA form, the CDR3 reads TGTGCCATCAGCCCGGGACAGGGGCGGCAGTACTTC. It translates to CAISPGQGRQYF.

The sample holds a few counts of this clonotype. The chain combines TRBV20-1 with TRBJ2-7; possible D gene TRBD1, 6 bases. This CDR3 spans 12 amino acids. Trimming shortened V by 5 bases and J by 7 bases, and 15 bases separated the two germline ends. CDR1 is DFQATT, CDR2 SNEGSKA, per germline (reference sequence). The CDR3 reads CSAWDNYNEQYF. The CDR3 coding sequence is TGCAGTGCTTGGGACAACTACAATGAGCAGTACTTC.

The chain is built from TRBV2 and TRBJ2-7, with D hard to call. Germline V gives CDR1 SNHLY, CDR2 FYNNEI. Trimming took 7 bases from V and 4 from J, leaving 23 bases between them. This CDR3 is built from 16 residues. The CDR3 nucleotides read TGTGCCAGCACCGAGGTCCTCCTCGCTCTACAATACGAGCAGTACTTC. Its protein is CASTEVLLALQYEQYF.

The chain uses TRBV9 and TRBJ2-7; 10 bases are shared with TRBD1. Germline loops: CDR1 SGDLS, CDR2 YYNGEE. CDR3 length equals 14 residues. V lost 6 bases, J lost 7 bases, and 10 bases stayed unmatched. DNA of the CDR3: TGTGCCAGCAAACCGGGACAGGGGTACAATGAGCAGTACTTC. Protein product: CASKPGQGYNEQYF.

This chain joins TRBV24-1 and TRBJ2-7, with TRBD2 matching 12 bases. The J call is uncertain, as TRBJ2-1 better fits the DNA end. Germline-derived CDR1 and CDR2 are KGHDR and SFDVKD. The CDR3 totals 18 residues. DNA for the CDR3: TGTGCCACCAGTGACCGCGATCTAGCGGGAGGGCCTTACAATGAGCAGTTCTTC. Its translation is CATSDRDLAGGPYNEQFF.

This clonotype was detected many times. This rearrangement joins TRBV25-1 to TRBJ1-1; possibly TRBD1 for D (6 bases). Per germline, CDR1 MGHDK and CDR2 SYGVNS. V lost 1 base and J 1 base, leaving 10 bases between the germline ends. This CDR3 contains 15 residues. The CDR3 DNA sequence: TGTGCCAGCAGTGAATTCCACAGGGAGAACACTGAAGCTTTCTTT. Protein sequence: CASSEFHRENTEAFF.

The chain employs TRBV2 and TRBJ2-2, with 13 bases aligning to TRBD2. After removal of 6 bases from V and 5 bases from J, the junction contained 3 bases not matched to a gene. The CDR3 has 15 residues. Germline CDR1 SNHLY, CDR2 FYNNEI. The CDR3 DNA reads TGTGCCAGCAGCGGGACTAGCGGGAAAACCGGGGAGCTGTTTTTT. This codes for CASSGTSGKTGELFF.

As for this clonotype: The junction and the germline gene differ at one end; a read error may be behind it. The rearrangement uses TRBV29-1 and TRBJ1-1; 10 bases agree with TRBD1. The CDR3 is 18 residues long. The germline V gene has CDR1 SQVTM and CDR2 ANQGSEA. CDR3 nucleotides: TGCAGCGTTGATACGCGGACAGGGGGGCCCCGACAGAACGCTGAAGCTTTCTTT. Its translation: CSVDTRTGGPRQNAEAFF.

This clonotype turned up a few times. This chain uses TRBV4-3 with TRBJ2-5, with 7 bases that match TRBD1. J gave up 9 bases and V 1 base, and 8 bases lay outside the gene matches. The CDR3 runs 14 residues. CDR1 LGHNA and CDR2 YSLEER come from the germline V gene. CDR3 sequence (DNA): TGCGCCAGCAGCCAAGGACAGGGTAGGCAGCCCCAGTACTTC. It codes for CASSQGQGRQPQYF.

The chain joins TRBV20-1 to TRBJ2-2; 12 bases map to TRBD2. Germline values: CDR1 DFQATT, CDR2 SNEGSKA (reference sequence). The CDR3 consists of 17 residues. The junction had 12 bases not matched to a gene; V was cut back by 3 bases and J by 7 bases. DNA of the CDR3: TGCAGTGCTAGCGAAAGGGCTAGCGGGAGGGGGGGCGGGGAGCTGTTTTTT. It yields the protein CSASERASGRGGGELFF.

CDR3 region: CARQPYGYTF. The CDR3 DNA reads TGTGCCCGACAGCCATATGGCTACACCTTC. The chain carries TRBV7-9 and TRBJ1-2; TRBD1 might be the D (5 bases). The CDR3 has 10 residues. Trimming cost V 11 bases and J 5 bases, with 9 bases left between them. Germline-derived CDR1 and CDR2 are SEHNR and FQNEAQ (reference sequence). The whole variable domain, filled in from reference TRBV7-9 and TRBJ1-2, reads DTGVSQNPRHKITKRGQNVTFRCDPISEHNRLYWYRQTLGQGPEFLTYFQNEAQLEKSRLLSDRFSAERPKGSFSTLEIQRTEQGDSAMYLCARQPYGYTFGSGTRLTVV.

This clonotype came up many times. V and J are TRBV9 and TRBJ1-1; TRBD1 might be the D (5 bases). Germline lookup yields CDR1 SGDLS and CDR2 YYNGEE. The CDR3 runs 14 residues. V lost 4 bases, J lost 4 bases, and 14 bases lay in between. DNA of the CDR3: TGTGCCAGCAGCCTATGGGACGGGAGCACTGAAGCTTTCTTT. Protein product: CASSLWDGSTEAFF. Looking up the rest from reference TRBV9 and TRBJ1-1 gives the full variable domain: DSGVTQTPKHLITATGQRVTLRCSPRSGDLSVYWYQQSLDQGLQFLIQYYNGEERAKGNILERFSAQQFPDLHSELNLSSLELGDSALYFCASSLWDGSTEAFFGQGTRLTVV.

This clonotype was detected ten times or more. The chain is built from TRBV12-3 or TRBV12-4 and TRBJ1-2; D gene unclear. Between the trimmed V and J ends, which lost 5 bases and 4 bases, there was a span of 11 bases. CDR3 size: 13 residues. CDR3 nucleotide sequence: TGTGCCAGCAGTCCCCGCCGGGGCTATGGCTACACCTTC. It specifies CASSPRRGYGYTF.

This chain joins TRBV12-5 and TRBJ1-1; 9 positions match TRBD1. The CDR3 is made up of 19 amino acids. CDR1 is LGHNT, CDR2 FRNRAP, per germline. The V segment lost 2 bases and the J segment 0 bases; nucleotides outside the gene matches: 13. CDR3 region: CASGLSRPGTGRMNTEAFF. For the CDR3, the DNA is TGTGCTAGTGGTTTGTCAAGACCCGGGACAGGGCGTATGAACACTGAAGCTTTCTTT.

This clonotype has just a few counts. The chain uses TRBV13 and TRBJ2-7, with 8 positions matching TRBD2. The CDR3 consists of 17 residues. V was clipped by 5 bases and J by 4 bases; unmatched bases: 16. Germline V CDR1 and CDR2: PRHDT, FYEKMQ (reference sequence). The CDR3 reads CASSPEMGSGRTYEQYF. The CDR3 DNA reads TGTGCCAGCAGCCCTGAGATGGGCAGCGGGAGAACTTACGAGCAGTACTTC.

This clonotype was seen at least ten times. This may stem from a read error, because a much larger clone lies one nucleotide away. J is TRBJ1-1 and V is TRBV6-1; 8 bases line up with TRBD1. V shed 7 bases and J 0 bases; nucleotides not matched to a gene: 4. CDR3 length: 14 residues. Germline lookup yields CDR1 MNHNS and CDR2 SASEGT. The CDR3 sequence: CASTLTGVNTEAFF. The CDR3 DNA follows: TGTGCCAGCACCTTGACAGGGGTGAACACTGAAGCTTTCTTT.

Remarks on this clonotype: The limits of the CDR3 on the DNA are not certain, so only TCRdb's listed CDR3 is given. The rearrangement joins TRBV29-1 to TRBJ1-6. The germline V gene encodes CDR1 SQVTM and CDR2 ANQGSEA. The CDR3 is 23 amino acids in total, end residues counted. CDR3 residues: CSVFGLAGTNEQYFGPANSPLHF.

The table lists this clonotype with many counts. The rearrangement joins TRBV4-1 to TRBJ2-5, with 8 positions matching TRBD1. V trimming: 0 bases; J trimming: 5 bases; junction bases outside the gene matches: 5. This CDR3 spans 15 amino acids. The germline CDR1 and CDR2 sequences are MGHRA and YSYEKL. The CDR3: CASSQDSGGWETQYF. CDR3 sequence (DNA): TGCGCCAGCAGCCAAGATTCAGGGGGCTGGGAGACCCAGTACTTC.

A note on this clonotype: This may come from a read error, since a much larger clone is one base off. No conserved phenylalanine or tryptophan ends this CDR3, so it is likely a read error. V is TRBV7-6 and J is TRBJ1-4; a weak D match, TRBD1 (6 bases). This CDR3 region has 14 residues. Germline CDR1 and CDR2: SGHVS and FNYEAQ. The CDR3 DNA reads TGCGCCAGCAGCCAAGCCAGGGGCGGTGAAAAACTGTTTTCT. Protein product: CASSQARGGEKLFS.

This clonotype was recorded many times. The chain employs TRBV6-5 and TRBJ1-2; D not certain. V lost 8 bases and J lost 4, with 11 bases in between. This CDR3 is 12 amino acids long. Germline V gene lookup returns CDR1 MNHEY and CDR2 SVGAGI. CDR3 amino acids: CASVAAGYGYTF. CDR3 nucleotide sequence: TGTGCCAGCGTGGCCGCAGGCTATGGCTACACCTTC.

CDR3 sequence reads: CASSVGGGSQPQHF. The CDR3 nucleotides read TGTGCCAGCAGCGTCGGGGGGGGTTCCCAGCCCCAGCATTTT. The chain combines TRBV9 with TRBJ1-5; perhaps TRBD1 as D (5 bases). Trimming shortened V by 2 bases and J by 7 bases, and 13 bases separated the two germline ends. The CDR3 sequence is 14 residues long. The germline CDR1 and CDR2 sequences are SGDLS and YYNGEE.

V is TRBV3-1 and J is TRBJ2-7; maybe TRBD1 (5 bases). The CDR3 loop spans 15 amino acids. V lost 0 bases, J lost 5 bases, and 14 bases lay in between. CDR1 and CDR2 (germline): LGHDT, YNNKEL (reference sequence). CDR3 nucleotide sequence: TGTGCCAGCAGCCAAGAAGTTCGGCAGGGTGACGAGCAGTACTTC. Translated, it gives CASSQEVRQGDEQYF.